Below are 12 T cell receptor beta chains sequenced from a single sample in a study of beta chain features in type 1 diabetes. Every bit of the isolated RNA underwent reverse transcription, so sequencing read expressed TCRB transcripts. The table came from immunoSEQ multiplex PCR; TCRdb's copy has only in-frame clones and leaves some out. The sample has 220,000 or so clones, under 70% seen once. Sequencing was done on a sample of naive CD4+ T cells from blood. These receptors all come from a man aged 25 to 45 in good health.

This clone was counted a few times. V usage is TRBV7-9 and J usage is TRBJ2-1; maybe TRBD1 (6 bases). The CDR3 loop spans 16 amino acids. Germline V gene data show CDR1 as SEHNR and CDR2 as FQNEAQ (reference sequence). The V end lost 5 bases, the J end lost 8 bases, and 22 bases lay between the germline ends. CDR3 bases: TGTGCCAGCAGCATTACAGGGCGCTACTTATCGGATGAGCAGTTCTTC. Translation gives CASSITGRYLSDEQFF.

The chain joins TRBV6-1 to TRBJ2-1, with D possibly being TRBD2 (5 bases). Germline V gives CDR1 MNHNS, CDR2 SASEGT. The V and J ends lost 3 bases and 0 bases respectively, with 9 bases between them. This CDR3 region has 15 residues. The CDR3, as DNA: TGTGCCAGCAGTGAGCGGGTTAGCTCCTACAATGAGCAGTTCTTC. Residues: CASSERVSSYNEQFF.

V gene TRBV29-1 combines with J gene TRBJ2-1, with 7 nucleotides matching TRBD1. Trimming removed 0 bases from V and 9 bases from J; junction bases left unmatched: 8. The CDR3 is 14 amino acids. CDR1 SQVTM and CDR2 ANQGSEA come from the germline V gene. CDR3 nucleotide sequence: TGCAGCGTTGAAGAAACAGGGGCTGGCAGTGAGCAGTTCTTC. Residues: CSVEETGAGSEQFF.

V usage is TRBV29-1 and J usage is TRBJ2-5, with TRBD1 matching 7 bases. Looked up from germline, CDR1 is SQVTM and CDR2 is ANQGSEA. V lost 3 bases and J lost 4; bases outside the gene matches: 2. The CDR3 runs 12 residues. The CDR3 bases are TGCAGCGTTGAGGGGACAGCAGAGACCCAGTACTTC. Translated, it gives CSVEGTAETQYF.

The V gene is TRBV30, the J gene TRBJ2-1; the D gene could be TRBD1 or TRBD2 (5 bases each). V dropped 7 bases and J dropped 0 bases, with 10 bases sitting between them. Germline CDR1 GTSNPN, CDR2 SVGIG (reference sequence). The CDR3 is made up of 13 amino acids. CDR3 residues: CAFRDDSYNEQFF. In DNA form, the CDR3 reads TGTGCCTTCCGGGACGACTCCTACAATGAGCAGTTCTTC.

This clone is a singleton in its sample. The genes are TRBV18 and TRBJ2-1; perhaps D is TRBD1 or TRBD2 (5 bases each). CDR1 and CDR2 from the germline V gene are KGHSH and LQKENI. The V end was cut by 2 bases, the J end by 7 bases, with 6 bases between. This CDR3 is built from 12 residues. The CDR3 is CASSPWGNEQFF. The CDR3 DNA reads TGTGCCAGCTCACCATGGGGGAATGAGCAGTTCTTC.

The CDR3 DNA is TGTGCCATCAGTGAGTCCGGACCATACAATGAGCAGTTCTTC. Translating it yields CAISESGPYNEQFF. The V gene is TRBV10-3, the J gene TRBJ2-1, with no clear D. Trimming pared 0 bases from V and 4 bases from J, leaving 7 bases between. Per germline, CDR1 ENHRY and CDR2 SYGVKD. The CDR3 spans 14 residues.

J is TRBJ2-5 and V is TRBV28, with TRBD1 matching over 9 bases. Germline V gene lookup returns CDR1 MDHEN and CDR2 SYDVKM. This CDR3 is built from 15 residues. Trimming removed 6 bases from V and 6 bases from J; junction bases left unmatched: 11. DNA of the CDR3: TGTGCCAGCAGCCCATCACAGGGGGCGATGAAGACCCAGTACTTC. Translated, it gives CASSPSQGAMKTQYF.

This clone was seen only once. This chain links TRBV5-5 with TRBJ2-7, with D unresolved. V was cut by 0 bases and J by 0 bases, with 4 bases left in between. This CDR3 is 13 amino acids long. Germline V lookup: CDR1 SGHKS, CDR2 YYEKEE (reference sequence). The CDR3 sequence is CASSLASSYEQYF. CDR3 bases: TGTGCCAGCAGCTTGGCCTCCTCCTACGAGCAGTACTTC.

V usage is TRBV5-1 and J usage is TRBJ2-3; 7 nucleotides line up with TRBD2. Per the germline V gene, CDR1 is SGHRS and CDR2 is YFSETQ. V gave up 1 base and J gave up 8 bases; unmatched junction bases: 7. The length of the CDR3 is 14 residues. DNA of the CDR3: TGCGCCAGCAGCTTGAATTACCGGGAGGTTACGCAGTATTTT. Amino acid sequence: CASSLNYREVTQYF.

This chain links TRBV7-7 with TRBJ2-1; 7 bases line up with TRBD2. This CDR3 is 17 amino acids long. The V gene's germline CDR1 is SSHAT and CDR2 FNYEAQ (reference sequence). Trimming cost V 1 base and J 1 base; bases outside gene matches: 7. CDR3 bases: TGTGCCAGCAGCTTAGTGGCGGGGGAAGGATCCTACAATGAGCAGTTCTTC. This codes for CASSLVAGEGSYNEQFF.

This chain links TRBV15 with TRBJ2-7, with D unresolved. The germline V gene encodes CDR1 LNHNV and CDR2 YYDKDF (reference sequence). V was trimmed by 5 bases and J by 5 bases, leaving 13 bases between them. The CDR3 extends over 13 amino acids. The CDR3 region is CATSPRRADEQYF. Here the CDR3 DNA reads TGTGCCACCAGCCCTCGAAGGGCAGACGAGCAGTACTTC. Looking up the rest from reference TRBV15 and TRBJ2-7 gives the full variable domain: DAMVIQNPRYQVTQFGKPVTLSCSQTLNHNVMYWYQQKSSQAPKLLFHYYDKDFNNEADTPDNFQSRRPNTSFCFLDIRSPGLGDTAMYLCATSPRRADEQYFGPGTRLTVT.